Included here is one T cell receptor (beta chain) sequence, with context. Some clones are missing from TCRdb's copy, which holds only in-frame ones; the method was immunoSEQ multiplex PCR. The data show about 36,000 clones, roughly 89% seen once. The sample originates from a study of T cells in localized non-small cell lung cancer. CDR1 is SGHRS, CDR2 YFSETQ, per germline. The trim removed 6 bases at V and 3 bases at J, leaving 7 bases unmatched. This CDR3 has 14 residues. The chain links TRBV5-1 to TRBJ2-7; 9 positions match TRBD1. The source is a woman aged 35 to 70 with stage I lung adenocarcinoma. The material sequenced was peripheral blood, taken before any cancer treatment. CDR3 region: CASMGGTGNYEQYF. The CDR3 DNA reads as TGCGCCAGCATGGGTGGGACAGGGAACTACGAGCAGTACTTC.